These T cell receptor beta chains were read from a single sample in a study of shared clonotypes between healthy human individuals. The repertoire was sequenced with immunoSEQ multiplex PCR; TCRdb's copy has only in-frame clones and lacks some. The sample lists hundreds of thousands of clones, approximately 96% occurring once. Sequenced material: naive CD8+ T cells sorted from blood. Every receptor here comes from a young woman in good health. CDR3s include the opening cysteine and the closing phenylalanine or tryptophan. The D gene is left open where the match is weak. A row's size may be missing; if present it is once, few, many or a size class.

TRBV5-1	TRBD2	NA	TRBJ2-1	TGCGCCAGCAGCGCGACTAGCGGGGGATTGAATGAGCAGTTCTTC	CASSATSGGLNEQFF
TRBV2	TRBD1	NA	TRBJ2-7	TGTGCCAGTGAGGACAGGGGAAACTACGAGCAGTACTTC	CASEDRGNYEQYF
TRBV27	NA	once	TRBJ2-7	TGTGCCAGCAGTTTCGGGGGAGTAGAAGAGCAGTACTTC	CASSFGGVEEQYF
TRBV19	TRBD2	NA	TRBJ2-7	TGTGCCAGTAGTATGGGTAGCGGGAGCTACGAGCAGTACTTC	CASSMGSGSYEQYF
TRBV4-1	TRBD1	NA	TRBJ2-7	TGCGCCAGCAGCTTCACCCGGGACAGAACCTACGAGCAGTACTTC	CASSFTRDRTYEQYF
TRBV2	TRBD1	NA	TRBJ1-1	TGTGCCAGCAGGGACAGGGCGGCGGTGAACACTGAAGCTTTCTTT	CASRDRAAVNTEAFF
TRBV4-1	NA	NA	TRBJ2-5	TGCGCCAGCAGCCAAGGCAAGACCCAGTACTTC	CASSQGKTQYF
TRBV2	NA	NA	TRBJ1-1	TGTGCCAGCAGTCCCGCAAAAGGGGACTACACTGAAGCTTTCTTT	CASSPAKGDYTEAFF
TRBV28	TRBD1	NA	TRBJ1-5	TGTGCCAGCAGTACGACAGGGAGGAATCAGCCCCAGCATTTT	CASSTTGRNQPQHF
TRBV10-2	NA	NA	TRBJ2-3	TGCGCCAGCAGTCGGGTAGGGATCGCAGATACGCAGTATTTT	CASSRVGIADTQYF
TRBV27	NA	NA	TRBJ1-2	TGTGCCAGCAGTCCGAGTGGGGGGGAAGAGACCTATGGCTACACCTTC	CASSPSGGEETYGYTF
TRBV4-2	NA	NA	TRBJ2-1	TGTGCCAGCAGCCAAGAAAGCGGCTCCTACAATGAGCAGTTCTTC	CASSQESGSYNEQFF
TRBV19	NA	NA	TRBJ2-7	TGTGCCAGTAGTATTGTGCACCCCTCCTACGAGCAGTACTTC	CASSIVHPSYEQYF
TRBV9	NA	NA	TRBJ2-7	TGTGCCAGCAGCGTATCAACGGGAGCGATGTACGAGCAGTACTTC	CASSVSTGAMYEQYF
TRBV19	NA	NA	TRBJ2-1	TGTGCCACGCTTGGCCCCGTGTTTAATGAGCAGTTCTTC	CATLGPVFNEQFF
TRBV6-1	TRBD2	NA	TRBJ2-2	TGTGCCAGCAGTGAACCCCCGGTTAGCGGGAGGTCCGGGGAGCTGTTTTTT	CASSEPPVSGRSGELFF
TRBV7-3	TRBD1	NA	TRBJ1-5	TGTGCCAGCAGCTTAAGGGGAAAAGACAGGGGAAATCAGCCCCAGCATTTT	CASSLRGKDRGNQPQHF
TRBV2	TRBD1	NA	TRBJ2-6	TGTGCCAGCATCATAGAGGGACAGTTCTTGCCTGGGGCCAACGTCCTGACTTTC	CASIIEGQFLPGANVLTF
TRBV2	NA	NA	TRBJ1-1	TGTGCCAGCAGAACAGACAGGAACACTGAAGCTTTCTTT	CASRTDRNTEAFF
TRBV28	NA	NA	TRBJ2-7	TGTGCCAGCAGCCTAGACACCTTCTGGGAGCAGTACTTC	CASSLDTFWEQYF
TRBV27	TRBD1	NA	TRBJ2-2	TGTGCCAGCAGTTTATCGATATTTTGGACAGGGGTTAACACCGGGGAGCTGTTTTTT	CASSLSIFWTGVNTGELFF
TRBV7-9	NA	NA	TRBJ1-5	TGTGCCAGCAGCTTAGTGTCGGGATGGCCCCAGCATTTT	CASSLVSGWPQHF
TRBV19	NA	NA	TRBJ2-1	TGTGCCAGTACGGACTTCACGAGGAATGAGCAGTTCTTC	CASTDFTRNEQFF
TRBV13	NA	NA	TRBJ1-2	TGTGCCAGCAGCTTGAGAGGAGGCTACACCTTC	CASSLRGGYTF
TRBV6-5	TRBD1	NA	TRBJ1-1	TGTGCCAGCAGCCCTGAGGCCCAGGGGGGTCCTGAAGCTTTCTTT	CASSPEAQGGPEAFF
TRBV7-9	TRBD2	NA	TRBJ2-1	TGTGCCAGCAGCTTAACTCTAGCGGGAGCAGCGAATGAGCAGTTCTTC	CASSLTLAGAANEQFF
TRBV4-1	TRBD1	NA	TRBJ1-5	TGCGCCAGCAGCCAACGGACAGGGACACGCAATCAGCCCCAGCATTTT	CASSQRTGTRNQPQHF
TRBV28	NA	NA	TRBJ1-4	TGTGCCAGCAGTTTACCTGGGGAGCAAAATGAAAAACTGTTTTTT	CASSLPGEQNEKLFF
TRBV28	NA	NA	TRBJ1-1	TGTGCCAGCACCACGCCCGCAGGCACCATCTCCACTGAAGCTTTCTTT	CASTTPAGTISTEAFF
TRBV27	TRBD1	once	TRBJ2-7	TGTGCCAGCGGTACCTATTGGACAGGGGACGAGCAGTACTTC	CASGTYWTGDEQYF
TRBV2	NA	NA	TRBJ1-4	TGTGCCAGCAGAGGTCCGGCCTTAGCAACTAATGAAAAACTGTTTTTT	CASRGPALATNEKLFF
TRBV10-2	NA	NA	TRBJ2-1	TGCGCCAGCAGTGTGGGGGACTTAAGCTCCTACAATGAGCAGTTCTTC	CASSVGDLSSYNEQFF
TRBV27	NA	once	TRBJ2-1	TGTGCCAGCAGCATCCACAGTCCCTACAATGAGCAGTTCTTC	CASSIHSPYNEQFF
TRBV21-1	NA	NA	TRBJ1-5	TGTGCCAGCAGTACCGCAGAGTATAGCAATCAGCCCCAGCATTTT	CASSTAEYSNQPQHF
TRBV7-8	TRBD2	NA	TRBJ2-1	TGTGCCAGCAGCTTAGAGGGAGGCGCTAGCGGGGCCTACTACAATGAGCAGTTCTTC	CASSLEGGASGAYYNEQFF
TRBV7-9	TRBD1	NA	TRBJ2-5	TGTGCCAGCAGCTTCATTGACAGGGCCGGACAGGAGACCCAGTACTTC	CASSFIDRAGQETQYF
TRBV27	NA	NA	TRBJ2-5	TGTGCCAGCAGGCGAGAGACCCAGTACTTC	CASRRETQYF
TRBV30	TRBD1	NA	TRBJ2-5	TGTGCCTGGAGTATAGGCGGGACAGGGCGGGAGACCCAGTACTTC	CAWSIGGTGRETQYF
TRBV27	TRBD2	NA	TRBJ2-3	TGTGCCAGCAGTTCCACCCTGAATAGCGGGAACACAGATACGCAGTATTTT	CASSSTLNSGNTDTQYF
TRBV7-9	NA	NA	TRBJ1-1	TGTGCCGGGGCGGATGGGGGGTACACTGAAGCTTTCTTT	CAGADGGYTEAFF
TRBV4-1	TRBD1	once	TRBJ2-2	TGCGCCAGCGGAAAAAGTGGGAGCCGGGACAGGGCTTCACGACGGCCCGGGGAGCTGTTTTTT	CASGKSGSRDRASRRPGELFF
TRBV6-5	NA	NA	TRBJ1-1	TGTGCCAGCAGTCCAGGTGGAGGGAGGACTGAAGCTTTCTTT	CASSPGGGRTEAFF
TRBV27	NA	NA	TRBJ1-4	TGTGCCAGCAGGACCTTAGGTGGGGGTATTAATGAAAAACTGTTTTTT	CASRTLGGGINEKLFF
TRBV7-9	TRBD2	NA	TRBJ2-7	TGTGCCAGCAGCCCAACTGGACTAGTCTACGAGCAGTACTTC	CASSPTGLVYEQYF